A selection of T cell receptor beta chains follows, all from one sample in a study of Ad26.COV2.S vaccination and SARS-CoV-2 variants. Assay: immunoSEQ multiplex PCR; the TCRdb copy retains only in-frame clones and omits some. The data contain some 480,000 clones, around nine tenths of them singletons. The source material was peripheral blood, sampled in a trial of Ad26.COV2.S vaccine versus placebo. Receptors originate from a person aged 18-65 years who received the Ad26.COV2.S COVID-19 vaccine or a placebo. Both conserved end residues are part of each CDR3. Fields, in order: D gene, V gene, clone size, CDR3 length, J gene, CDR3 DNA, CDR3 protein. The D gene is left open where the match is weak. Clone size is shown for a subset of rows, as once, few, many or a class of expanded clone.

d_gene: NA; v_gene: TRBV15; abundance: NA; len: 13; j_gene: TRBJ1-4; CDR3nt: TGTGCCACCAGCAGGGTGACTAATGAAAAACTGTTTTTT; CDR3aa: CATSRVTNEKLFF
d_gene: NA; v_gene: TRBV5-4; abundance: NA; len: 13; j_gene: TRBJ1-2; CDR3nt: TGTGCCAGCAGCTTGGTGGGGGGCTATGGCTACACCTTC; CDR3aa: CASSLVGGYGYTF
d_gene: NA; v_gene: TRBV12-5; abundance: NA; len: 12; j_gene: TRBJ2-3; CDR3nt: TGTGCTAGTGGGGGTGCAGCAGATACGCAGTATTTT; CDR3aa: CASGGAADTQYF
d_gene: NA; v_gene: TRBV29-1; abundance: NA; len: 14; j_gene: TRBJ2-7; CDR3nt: TGCAGCGTTGAAGTTGGTGGGACCTCCTACGAGCAGTACTTC; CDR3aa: CSVEVGGTSYEQYF
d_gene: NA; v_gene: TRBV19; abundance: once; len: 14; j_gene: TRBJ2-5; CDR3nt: TGTGCCAGTGCGGGCGGGCCAAAGTTGGAGACCCAGTACTTC; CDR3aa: CASAGGPKLETQYF
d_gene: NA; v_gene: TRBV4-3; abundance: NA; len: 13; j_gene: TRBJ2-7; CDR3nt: TGCGCCAGCAGCCCGGACAGTTCCTACGAGCAGTACTTC; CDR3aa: CASSPDSSYEQYF
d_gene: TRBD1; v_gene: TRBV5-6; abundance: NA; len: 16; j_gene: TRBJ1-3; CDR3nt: TGTGCCAGCAGCTTGCGTTACAGGGGAACTGGAAACACCATATATTTT; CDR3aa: CASSLRYRGTGNTIYF
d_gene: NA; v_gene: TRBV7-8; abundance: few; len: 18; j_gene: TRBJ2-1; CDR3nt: TGTGCCAGCAGCTTAGCGCCCTCCGGGCCCGATCTAGGCAATGAGCAGTTCTTC; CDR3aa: CASSLAPSGPDLGNEQFF
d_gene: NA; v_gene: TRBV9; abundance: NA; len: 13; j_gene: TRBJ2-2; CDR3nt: TGTGCCAGCAGCTCCTCGAACACCGGGGAGCTGTTTTTT; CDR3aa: CASSSSNTGELFF
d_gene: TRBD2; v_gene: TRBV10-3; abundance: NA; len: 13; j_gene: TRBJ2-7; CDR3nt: TGTGCCACCGAACCGCGGGGGGTGGGGGAACAGTACTTC; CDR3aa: CATEPRGVGEQYF
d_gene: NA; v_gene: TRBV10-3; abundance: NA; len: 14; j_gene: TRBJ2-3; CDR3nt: TGTGCCATCAGTGAAGATCGAGGGTCCGATACGCAGTATTTT; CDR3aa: CAISEDRGSDTQYF
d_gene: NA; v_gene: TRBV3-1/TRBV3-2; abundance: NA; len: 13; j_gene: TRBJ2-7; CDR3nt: TGTGCCAGCAGCCAAGTCCCGGCGTACGAGCAGTACTTC; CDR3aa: CASSQVPAYEQYF
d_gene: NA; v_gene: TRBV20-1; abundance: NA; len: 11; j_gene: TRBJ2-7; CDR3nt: TGCAGTCATTCGGGAAACTACGAGCAGTACTTC; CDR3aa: CSHSGNYEQYF
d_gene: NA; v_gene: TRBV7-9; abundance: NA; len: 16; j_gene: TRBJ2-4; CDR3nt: TGTGCCAGCCTTCCCCAGGTTGTGTTAGCCAAAAACATTCAGTACTTC; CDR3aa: CASLPQVVLAKNIQYF
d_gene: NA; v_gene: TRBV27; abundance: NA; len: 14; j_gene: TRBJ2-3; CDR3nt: TGTGCCAGCAGTTTATTTATCCAGGGAGATACGCAGTATTTT; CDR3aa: CASSLFIQGDTQYF
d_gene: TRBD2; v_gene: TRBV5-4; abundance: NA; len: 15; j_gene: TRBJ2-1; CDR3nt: TGTGCCAGCAGCACCGGGACTAGCGGGAGGTTTGAGCAGTTCTTC; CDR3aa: CASSTGTSGRFEQFF
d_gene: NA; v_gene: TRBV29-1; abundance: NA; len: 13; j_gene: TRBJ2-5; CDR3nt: TGCAGCGTTGCTCCCAGGGGTGGGGAGACCCAGTACTTC; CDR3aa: CSVAPRGGETQYF
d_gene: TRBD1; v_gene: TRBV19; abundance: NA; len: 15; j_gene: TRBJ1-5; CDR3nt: TGTGCCAGTAGTATGAGGGCAGGGGGTAACCAGCCCCAGCATTTT; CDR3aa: CASSMRAGGNQPQHF
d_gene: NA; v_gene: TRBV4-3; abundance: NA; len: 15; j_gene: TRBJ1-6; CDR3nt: TGCGCCAGCAGCCAAGTTGGGGGAATGGGTTCACCCCTCCACTTT; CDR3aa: CASSQVGGMGSPLHF
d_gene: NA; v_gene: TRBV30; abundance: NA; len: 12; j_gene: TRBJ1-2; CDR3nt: TGTGCCTGGAGTGAACGGAACTATGGCTACACCTTC; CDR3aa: CAWSERNYGYTF
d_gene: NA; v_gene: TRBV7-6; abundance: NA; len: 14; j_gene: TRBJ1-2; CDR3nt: TGTGCCAGCAGCCCCCAGACAGCTAACTATGGCTACACCTTC; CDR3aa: CASSPQTANYGYTF
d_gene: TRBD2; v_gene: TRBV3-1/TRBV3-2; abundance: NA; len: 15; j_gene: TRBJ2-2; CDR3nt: TGTGCCAGCAGCCAAGGGCCGGGAGGTACCGGGGAGCTGTTTTTT; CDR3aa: CASSQGPGGTGELFF
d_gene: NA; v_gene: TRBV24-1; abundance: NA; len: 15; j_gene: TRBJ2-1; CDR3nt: TGTGCCACCAGTGGAAGGGTCGCGGCTAACAATGAGCAGTTCTTC; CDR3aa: CATSGRVAANNEQFF
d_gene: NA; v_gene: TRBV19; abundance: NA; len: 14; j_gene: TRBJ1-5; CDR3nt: TGTGCCAGTACCGGGGTTACTAGCAATCAGCCCCAGCATTTT; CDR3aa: CASTGVTSNQPQHF
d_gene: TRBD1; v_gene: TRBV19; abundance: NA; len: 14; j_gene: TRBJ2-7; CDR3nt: TGTGCCAGTAGTATTCGGCAGGGGGCTAACGAGCAGTACTTC; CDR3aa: CASSIRQGANEQYF
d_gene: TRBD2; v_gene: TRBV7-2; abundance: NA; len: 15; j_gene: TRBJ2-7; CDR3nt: TGTGCCAGCAGCCGGGAGGGGGGACGGACCTACGAGCAGTACTTC; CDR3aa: CASSREGGRTYEQYF
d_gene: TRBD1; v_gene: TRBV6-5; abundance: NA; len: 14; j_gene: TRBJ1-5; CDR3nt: TGTGCCAGCAGCAAGGGACAGGGGTATCAGCCCCAGCATTTT; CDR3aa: CASSKGQGYQPQHF
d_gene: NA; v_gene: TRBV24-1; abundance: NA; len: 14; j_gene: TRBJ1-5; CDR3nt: TGTGCCACCAGTGGAGGGGGAAGCAATCAGCCCCAGCATTTT; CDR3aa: CATSGGGSNQPQHF
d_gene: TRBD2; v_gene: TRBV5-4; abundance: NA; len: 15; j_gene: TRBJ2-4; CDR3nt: TGTGCCAGCAGCGCCGGCGGACTAGCGGGAGGCAGGACGGACTTC; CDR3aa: CASSAGGLAGGRTDF
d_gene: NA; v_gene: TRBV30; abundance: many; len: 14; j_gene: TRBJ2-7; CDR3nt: TGTGCCTGGAAGTGGGCGGGAGCCCAGGGGGAGCAGTACTTC; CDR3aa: CAWKWAGAQGEQYF
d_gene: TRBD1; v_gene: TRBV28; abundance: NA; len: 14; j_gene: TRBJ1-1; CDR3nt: TGTGCCAGCAGGACAGGGGGCGCGGGAACTGAAGCTTTCTTT; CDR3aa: CASRTGGAGTEAFF
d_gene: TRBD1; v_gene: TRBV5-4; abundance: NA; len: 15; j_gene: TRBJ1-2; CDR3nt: TGTGCCAGCAGCCGACAGGACAGGGCTAACTATGGCTACACCTTC; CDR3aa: CASSRQDRANYGYTF
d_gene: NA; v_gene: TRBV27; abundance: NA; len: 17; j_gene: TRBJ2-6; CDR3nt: TGTGCCAGCAGAGTTACATATCAGGGAACCGGGGCCAACGTCCTGACTTTC; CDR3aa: CASRVTYQGTGANVLTF
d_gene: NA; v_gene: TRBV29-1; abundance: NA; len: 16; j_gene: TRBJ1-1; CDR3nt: TGCAGCGTTTTGGGGAGAGGCATGCTTACGAACACTGAAGCTTTCTTT; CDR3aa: CSVLGRGMLTNTEAFF
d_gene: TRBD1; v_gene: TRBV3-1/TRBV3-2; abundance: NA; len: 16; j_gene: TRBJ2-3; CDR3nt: TGTGCCAGCAGCCCTGAGAGGGGGCGGAGCACAGATACGCAGTATTTT; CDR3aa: CASSPERGRSTDTQYF
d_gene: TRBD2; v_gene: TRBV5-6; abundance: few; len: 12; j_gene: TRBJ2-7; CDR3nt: TGTGCCAGCAGTTTCGGGGGGTACGAGCAGTACTTC; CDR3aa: CASSFGGYEQYF
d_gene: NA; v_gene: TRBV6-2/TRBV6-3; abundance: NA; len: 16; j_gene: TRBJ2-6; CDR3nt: TGTGCCACCAGTCGACAATCGCTGTCTGGGGCCAACGTCCTGACTTTC; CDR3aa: CATSRQSLSGANVLTF
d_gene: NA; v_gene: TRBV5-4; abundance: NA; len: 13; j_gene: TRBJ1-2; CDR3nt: TGTGCCAGCAGCCCCCCGGGGGGGACCGGCTACACCTTC; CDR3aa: CASSPPGGTGYTF
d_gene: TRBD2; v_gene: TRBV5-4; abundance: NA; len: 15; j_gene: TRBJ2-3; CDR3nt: TGTGCCAGCAGCTTTTTAGCGGGAAACACAGATACGCAGTATTTT; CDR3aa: CASSFLAGNTDTQYF
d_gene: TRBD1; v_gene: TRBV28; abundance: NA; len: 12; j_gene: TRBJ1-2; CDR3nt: TGTGCCACTCCGGACAGGGGGCATGGCTACACCTTC; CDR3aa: CATPDRGHGYTF
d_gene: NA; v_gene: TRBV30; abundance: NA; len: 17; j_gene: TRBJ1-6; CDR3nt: TGTGCCTGGAGTGTGGGGGGGGTAGTCCAATATAATTCACCCCTCCACTTT; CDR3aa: CAWSVGGVVQYNSPLHF
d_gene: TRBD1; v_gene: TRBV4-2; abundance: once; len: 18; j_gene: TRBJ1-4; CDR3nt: TGTGCCAGCAGCCAAGGGGACAGGGGGCGCGGAGGTGAGGAAAAACTGTTTTTT; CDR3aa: CASSQGDRGRGGEEKLFF
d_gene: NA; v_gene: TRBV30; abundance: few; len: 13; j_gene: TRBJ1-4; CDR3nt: TGTGCCTGGACTGAAAGACCCACTGAAAAACTGTTTTTT; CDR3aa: CAWTERPTEKLFF
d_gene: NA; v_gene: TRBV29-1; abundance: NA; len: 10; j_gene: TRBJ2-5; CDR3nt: TGCAGCGGGGAGAGGGGGACCCAGTACTTC; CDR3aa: CSGERGTQYF
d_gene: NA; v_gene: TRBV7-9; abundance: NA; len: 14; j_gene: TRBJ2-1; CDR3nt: TGTGCCAGCAGAAGCGGGCGGTCCTACAATGAGCAGTTCTTC; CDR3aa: CASRSGRSYNEQFF
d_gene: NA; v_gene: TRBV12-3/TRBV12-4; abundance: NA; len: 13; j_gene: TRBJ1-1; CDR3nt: TGTGCCAGCAGTTTAGTTTCGGAGACTGAAGCTTTCTTT; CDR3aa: CASSLVSETEAFF
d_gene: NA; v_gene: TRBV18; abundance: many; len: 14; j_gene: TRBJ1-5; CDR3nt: TGTGCCAGCTCACCATCGGGTTCGTATCAGCCCCAGCATTTT; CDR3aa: CASSPSGSYQPQHF
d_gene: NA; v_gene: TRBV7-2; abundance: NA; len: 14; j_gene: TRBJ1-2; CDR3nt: TGTGCCAGCAGCTTAGATGGAGTCTCTGGCGGCTACACCTTC; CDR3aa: CASSLDGVSGGYTF
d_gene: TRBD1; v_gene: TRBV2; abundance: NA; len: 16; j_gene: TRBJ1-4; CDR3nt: TGTGCCAGCAGCCGCCCCGGGACAGGGGGTCCTGAAAAACTGTTTTTT; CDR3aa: CASSRPGTGGPEKLFF
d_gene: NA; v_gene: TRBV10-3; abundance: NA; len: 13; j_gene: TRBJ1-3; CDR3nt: TGTGCCATCAGGGACCCTGCTGGAAACACCATATATTTT; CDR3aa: CAIRDPAGNTIYF
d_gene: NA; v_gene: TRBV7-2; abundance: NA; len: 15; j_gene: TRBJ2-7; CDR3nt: TGTGCCAGCAGCTTAGTAGGTTCTAGGGCCTACGAGCAGTACTTC; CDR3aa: CASSLVGSRAYEQYF
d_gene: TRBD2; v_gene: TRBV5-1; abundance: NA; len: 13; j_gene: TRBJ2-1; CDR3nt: TGCGCCAGCAGGACTAGCGGAAACAATGAGCAGTTCTTC; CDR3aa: CASRTSGNNEQFF
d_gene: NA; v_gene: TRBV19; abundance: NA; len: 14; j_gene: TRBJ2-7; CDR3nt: TGTGCCAGTAGTAGCCGGGTCCCACGGGACGAGCAGTACTTC; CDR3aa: CASSSRVPRDEQYF
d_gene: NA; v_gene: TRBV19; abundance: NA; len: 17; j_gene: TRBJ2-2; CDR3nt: TGTGCCAGTAGTATAGATGCGAACAGGGTATACACCGGGGAGCTGTTTTTT; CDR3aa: CASSIDANRVYTGELFF
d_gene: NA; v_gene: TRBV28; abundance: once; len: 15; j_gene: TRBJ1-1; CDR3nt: TGTGCCAGCCAACGCTCCGGGAGAGCGAACACTGAAGCTTTCTTT; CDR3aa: CASQRSGRANTEAFF
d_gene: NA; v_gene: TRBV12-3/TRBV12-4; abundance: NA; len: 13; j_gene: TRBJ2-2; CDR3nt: TGTGCCAGCAGTTTGGGGGGCTCCGGGGAGCTGTTTTTT; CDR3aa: CASSLGGSGELFF
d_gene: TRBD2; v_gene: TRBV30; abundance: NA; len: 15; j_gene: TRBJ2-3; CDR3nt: TGTGCCTGGAGGGGTCTAGCGGGCCGCACAGATACGCAGTATTTT; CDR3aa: CAWRGLAGRTDTQYF
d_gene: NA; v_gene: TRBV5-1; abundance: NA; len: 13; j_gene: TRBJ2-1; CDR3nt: TGCGCCAGCAGGCTTACTAGTACAAATGAGCAGTTCTTC; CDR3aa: CASRLTSTNEQFF
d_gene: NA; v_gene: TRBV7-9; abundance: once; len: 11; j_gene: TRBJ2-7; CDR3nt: TGTGCCAGCAGCTTAATGGACGAGCAGTACTTC; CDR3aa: CASSLMDEQYF
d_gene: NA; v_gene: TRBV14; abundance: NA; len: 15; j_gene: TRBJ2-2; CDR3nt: TGTGCCAGCAGCCAAAGAGGGTCAAGCACCGGGGAGCTGTTTTTT; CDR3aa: CASSQRGSSTGELFF